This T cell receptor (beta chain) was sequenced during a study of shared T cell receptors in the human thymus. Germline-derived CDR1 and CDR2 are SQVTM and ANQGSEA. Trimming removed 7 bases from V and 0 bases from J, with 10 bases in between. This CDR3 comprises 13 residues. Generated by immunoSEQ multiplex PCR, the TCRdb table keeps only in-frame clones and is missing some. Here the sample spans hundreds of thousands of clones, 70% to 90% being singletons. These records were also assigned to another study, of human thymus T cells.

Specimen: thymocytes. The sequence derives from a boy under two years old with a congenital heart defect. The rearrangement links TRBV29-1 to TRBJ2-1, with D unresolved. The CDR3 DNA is TGCAGCGCTGATCTCCGCTCCTACAATGAGCAGTTCTTC. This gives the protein CSADLRSYNEQFF.